This TCR beta chain was recorded in a study of cytomegalovirus exposure and HLA in healthy donors. Study results and limitations: The classifier reportedly diagnosed cytomegalovirus status with high sensitivity and specificity. TCR beta chains associated with HLA were, in a later analysis, more clonally expanded than equally common others.

Regarding this clone: Its antigen is not identified.

Primers included in the PCR were 60 Vbeta and 13 Jbeta primers. Here immunoSEQ multiplex PCR was the method, and the copy in TCRdb shows in-frame clones only, minus some. The data show about 110,000 clones, with approximately 79% seen just once and around 15% held by the top ten. This CDR3 is built from 13 residues. Trimming took off 2 bases at V and 5 bases at J, with 9 bases between the two ends. Germline CDR1 SEHNR, CDR2 FQNEAQ (reference sequence). Material: PBMCs. The chain carries TRBV7-9 and TRBJ1-1; D ambiguous. This TCR came from a woman aged 40 to 50 in good health and CMV-seropositive. In DNA form, the CDR3 reads TGTGCCAGCAGCTTACTATTTTCGACTGAAGCTTTCTTT. Amino acid sequence: CASSLLFSTEAFF.